The rows below give T cell receptor beta chains drawn from one sample of a study of T cells in Graves' hyperthyroidism and ophthalmopathy. TCRdb reprocessed the multiplex PCR reads with MiXCR, giving one entry per CDR3 protein. Counted here are 300,000 to 450,000 distinct CDR3 sequences, approximately 14% occurring once; the ten biggest clones make up approximately 11%. The sample was blood. These receptors all stem from a woman in her sixties with Graves' hyperthyroidism. CDR3s include the opening cysteine and the closing phenylalanine or tryptophan. The order of the fields is J gene, V gene, clone size, D gene, CDR3 DNA, CDR3 protein. The D gene is left open where the match is weak. Expanded clones are given a class, and other clones once, few, many or no size at all.

j_gene: TRBJ2-7; v_gene: TRBV20-1; abundance: few; d_gene: TRBD2; CDR3nt: TGCGGTGCTAGGCCCAGCGGGAGGGCCTTAGGGTACGAGCAGTACTTC; CDR3aa: CGARPSGRALGYEQYF
j_gene: TRBJ2-1; v_gene: TRBV6-2/TRBV6-3; abundance: few; d_gene: -; CDR3nt: TGTGCCAGCACCACCCCGAGGACCTCCTACAATGAGCAGTTCTTC; CDR3aa: CASTTPRTSYNEQFF
j_gene: TRBJ2-7; v_gene: TRBV12-3/TRBV12-4; abundance: few; d_gene: -; CDR3nt: TGTGCCAGCAGGGGACCCACCTACGAGCAGTACTTC; CDR3aa: CASRGPTYEQYF
j_gene: TRBJ1-2; v_gene: TRBV19; abundance: -; d_gene: -; CDR3nt: TGTGCCAGTAGTATTTTGGGGGCGCACGGCTACACCTTC; CDR3aa: CASSILGAHGYTF
j_gene: TRBJ2-7; v_gene: TRBV5-1; abundance: many; d_gene: TRBD1; CDR3nt: TGCGCCAGCAGCTTGACAGGGGGCTACGAGCAGTACTTC; CDR3aa: CASSLTGGYEQYF
j_gene: TRBJ2-3; v_gene: TRBV30; abundance: -; d_gene: TRBD1; CDR3nt: TGTGCCTGGAGTGGGAAACAGGGGGCAGGCACAGATACGCAGTATTTT; CDR3aa: CAWSGKQGAGTDTQYF
j_gene: TRBJ2-5; v_gene: TRBV2; abundance: many; d_gene: -; CDR3nt: TGTGCCAGCAGTGGGGGACTGGAAGAGACCCAGTACTTC; CDR3aa: CASSGGLEETQYF
j_gene: TRBJ1-1; v_gene: TRBV7-9; abundance: many; d_gene: -; CDR3nt: TGTGCCAGCAGCTTAGTGTTGAACACTGAAGCTTTCTTT; CDR3aa: CASSLVLNTEAFF
j_gene: TRBJ2-7; v_gene: TRBV28; abundance: many; d_gene: -; CDR3nt: TGTGCCAGCAGCACCGGACAGTGGGGGGTCTACGAGCAGTACTTC; CDR3aa: CASSTGQWGVYEQYF
j_gene: TRBJ2-3; v_gene: TRBV11-2; abundance: many; d_gene: -; CDR3nt: TGTGCCAGCAGCCGACAGGCCCCAGATACGCAGTATTTT; CDR3aa: CASSRQAPDTQYF
j_gene: TRBJ2-5; v_gene: TRBV20-1; abundance: many; d_gene: -; CDR3nt: TGCAGTGCTAGAGACCCCCGAGGGGGGCAAGAGACCCAGTACTTC; CDR3aa: CSARDPRGGQETQYF
j_gene: TRBJ2-3; v_gene: TRBV5-8; abundance: many; d_gene: -; CDR3nt: TGTGCCAGCAGCTTGAGCTCACGCGACACAGATACGCAGTATTTT; CDR3aa: CASSLSSRDTDTQYF
j_gene: TRBJ2-1; v_gene: TRBV28; abundance: many; d_gene: TRBD1; CDR3nt: TGTGCCAGCGACAGGGCCCCCTACAATGAGCAGTTCTTC; CDR3aa: CASDRAPYNEQFF
j_gene: TRBJ2-1; v_gene: TRBV6-1; abundance: few; d_gene: TRBD1; CDR3nt: TGTGCCAGTGCCAGACAGGGTAGGAATGAGCAGTTCTTC; CDR3aa: CASARQGRNEQFF
j_gene: TRBJ2-7; v_gene: TRBV5-4; abundance: -; d_gene: TRBD1; CDR3nt: TGTGCCAGCAGCTTCCAGGGGGCCCCCTACGAGCAGTACTTC; CDR3aa: CASSFQGAPYEQYF
j_gene: TRBJ1-1; v_gene: TRBV19; abundance: -; d_gene: -; CDR3nt: TGTGCCAGTAGTATAGCGGCAGGGATGATAGAAGCTTTCTTT; CDR3aa: CASSIAAGMIEAFF
j_gene: TRBJ2-2; v_gene: TRBV4-1; abundance: few; d_gene: -; CDR3nt: TGCGCCAGCAGCCAAGTGGGGGGACTGCAGTGGGAGCCCGGGGAGCTGTTTTTT; CDR3aa: CASSQVGGLQWEPGELFF
j_gene: TRBJ2-7; v_gene: TRBV4-1; abundance: -; d_gene: -; CDR3nt: TGCGCCAGCAGCCAAGGGGGTATTGGCTCCTACGAGCAGTACTTC; CDR3aa: CASSQGGIGSYEQYF
j_gene: TRBJ2-1; v_gene: TRBV7-9; abundance: few; d_gene: TRBD2; CDR3nt: TGTGCCAGCAGCACTACCTCAAGCGGGAGGGCCTCTTCTAATGAGCAGTTCTTC; CDR3aa: CASSTTSSGRASSNEQFF
j_gene: TRBJ1-4; v_gene: TRBV19; abundance: few; d_gene: -; CDR3nt: TGTGCCAGTAAAATCGGTTGGACTAATGAAAAACTGTTTTTT; CDR3aa: CASKIGWTNEKLFF